This T cell receptor beta chain is drawn from a study of blood T cell repertoires in COVID-19 (TCRdb year 2020). With respect to the entire study: Collaborator samples came from the United States, Italy and Spain and covered acute and convalescent phases of COVID-19. The sample metadata nearly always contained a de-identified subject ID, COVID-19 status, age in years and sex. Deeply sampled blood TCRbeta repertoires from subjects exposed to, actively infected with, or recovered from COVID-19 were included in the dataset. Samples were obtained from the ongoing ImmuneRACE study (first 160 participants) and from 1,254 subjects provided by 6 global collaborators. Where available, HLA class I and class II types were obtained from metadata supplied by the sample provider rather than from assay-based typing. The prospective study material was composed of cDNA or gDNA derived from T cells, B-cell-depleted T cells, or PBMCs. The repertoires were made available in a free public database intended to serve as a resource for research on the immune response to SARS-CoV-2. Here is what the overall study found, with its caveats: How much clinical and demographic metadata was included differed by source and by participant, and the metadata was provided uncurated.

Participants in the prospective study were enrolled through a virtual design, were aged about 18 to 100 years, and lived in 20 to 30 United States geographic areas. Cohort assignment in the prospective study relied on participant-reported clinical history from a screening survey and a study questionnaire. For ImmuneRACE Cohort 3, a participant was defined as recovered based on two consecutive negative NP/OP PCR tests, clearance by a healthcare professional, or resolution of symptoms. In the prospective study, whole blood, serum and a nasopharyngeal or oropharyngeal swab were collected from each participant by mobile phlebotomists. Additional blood draws and questionnaires over a roughly two-month period could optionally be provided by prospective study participants. Before DNA extraction, blood samples from the prospective study were shipped at room temperature or frozen. To note about this clone: No antigen is known for it. It has no much larger one-base neighbor in the sample; base qualities were not kept.

For this chain, trimming is 6 bases at the V end and 4 bases at the J end, and the number of junction bases without a gene match is 10. Sequences SGHKS (CDR1) and YYEKEE (CDR2) are obtained from the germline V gene (reference sequence). The CDR3 contains 14 residues, cysteine and phenylalanine counted. Here the CDR3 DNA is all that survives: 42 bases in frame from base 1. TCRbeta CDR3 regions were amplified from genomic DNA using the immunoSEQ Assay, a bias-controlled multiplex PCR. For the original study's pipeline: The number of nucleated cells in each sample was estimated from the amplification of reference gene primers within the assay. To quantify the absolute abundance of each unique TCRbeta CDR3 rearrangement, sequence reads were collapsed and filtered. For each sample, productive Simpson clonality was calculated by taking the square root of Simpson's diversity index across productive rearrangements. Held by TCRdb, this immuneACCESS table contains in-frame sequences only and omits some clones. Under half of the omission traces to an unresolved V gene where checked; the cause of the rest is unknown. V, J and clone size reflect that table, while D and trimming were determined from the DNA. In all, the sample holds around 250,000 clones, and approximately 85% of those were seen once. About 1.9% of the sample is in the top ten clones.

The V and J genes are TRBV5-5 and TRBJ2-7; TRBD2 lines up with 7 middle nucleotides. The TCR sequence derives from a woman aged 50 to 60 who had recovered from COVID-19. Input material: PBMCs or T cells enriched from blood (not recorded which). The DNA is TGTGCCAGCAAGGGGACTATAACGGCGTACGAGCAGTACTTC. Its translation is CASKGTITAYEQYF.